A selection of T cell receptor beta chains follows, all from one sample in a study of T cell responses to AZD1222 COVID-19 vaccine. Profiled with immunoSEQ multiplex PCR; TCRdb holds only in-frame clones, not every one. Of roughly 150,000 clones listed, 85% to 95% are singletons. The sample was peripheral blood, taken on day 0 of AZD1222 vaccination. The receptors derive from an adult in good health. Both conserved end residues are part of each CDR3. D genes are given only for firm matches. Expanded clones are given a class, and other clones once, few, many or no size at all.

J gene: TRBJ1-5; D gene: .; V gene: TRBV30; clone size: .; CDR3 protein: CACSWGPNQPQHF; CDR3 DNA: TGTGCCTGCAGTTGGGGACCTAATCAGCCCCAGCATTTT
J gene: TRBJ1-1; D gene: TRBD1; V gene: TRBV30; clone size: few; CDR3 protein: CAWSARQGPNTEAFF; CDR3 DNA: TGTGCCTGGAGTGCCCGACAGGGACCTAACACTGAAGCTTTCTTT
J gene: TRBJ2-7; D gene: .; V gene: TRBV7-2; clone size: .; CDR3 protein: CASSLVPGPYEQYF; CDR3 DNA: TGTGCCAGCAGCTTAGTGCCAGGTCCCTACGAGCAGTACTTC
J gene: TRBJ2-7; D gene: TRBD1; V gene: TRBV19; clone size: .; CDR3 protein: CASSRPGTGPSSYEQYF; CDR3 DNA: TGTGCCAGTAGTCGTCCCGGGACAGGGCCCAGCTCCTACGAGCAGTACTTC
J gene: TRBJ2-2; D gene: .; V gene: TRBV30; clone size: .; CDR3 protein: CAWTRAGGPGELFF; CDR3 DNA: TGTGCCTGGACCCGGGCCGGGGGACCAGGGGAGCTGTTTTTT
J gene: TRBJ1-3; D gene: .; V gene: TRBV12-3/TRBV12-4; clone size: .; CDR3 protein: CASTSGNTIYF; CDR3 DNA: TGTGCCAGCACCTCTGGAAACACCATATATTTT
J gene: TRBJ2-6; D gene: TRBD1; V gene: TRBV19; clone size: .; CDR3 protein: CASSGRSRQGAFGANVLTF; CDR3 DNA: TGTGCCAGTAGTGGCAGATCTCGGCAGGGGGCATTTGGGGCCAACGTCCTGACTTTC
J gene: TRBJ1-2; D gene: .; V gene: TRBV6-7; clone size: .; CDR3 protein: CASTLYRERTF; CDR3 DNA: TGTGCCAGCACCCTTTACCGGGAGCGGACCTTC
J gene: TRBJ2-2; D gene: .; V gene: TRBV27; clone size: .; CDR3 protein: CASRPTESYTGELFF; CDR3 DNA: TGTGCCAGCAGGCCGACAGAATCTTACACCGGGGAGCTGTTTTTT
J gene: TRBJ2-1; D gene: TRBD2; V gene: TRBV11-2; clone size: .; CDR3 protein: CASSLGLAGGREQFF; CDR3 DNA: TGTGCCAGCAGCTTGGGACTAGCGGGAGGACGTGAGCAGTTCTTC
J gene: TRBJ1-1; D gene: .; V gene: TRBV9; clone size: .; CDR3 protein: CASSPRTKDLAFF; CDR3 DNA: TGTGCCAGCAGCCCCCGGACTAAGGACCTGGCTTTCTTT
J gene: TRBJ1-6; D gene: .; V gene: TRBV10-3; clone size: .; CDR3 protein: CAISEAGELNSPLHF; CDR3 DNA: TGTGCCATCAGTGAGGCAGGGGAATTGAATTCACCCCTCCACTTT
J gene: TRBJ1-2; D gene: TRBD1; V gene: TRBV14; clone size: .; CDR3 protein: CASSQVWPGQGSGGYTF; CDR3 DNA: TGTGCCAGCAGCCAAGTTTGGCCGGGACAGGGGAGCGGTGGCTACACCTTC
J gene: TRBJ2-1; D gene: .; V gene: TRBV19; clone size: .; CDR3 protein: CASSLRSRGEQFF; CDR3 DNA: TGTGCCAGTAGTCTACGGAGTCGCGGGGAGCAGTTCTTC
J gene: TRBJ1-1; D gene: .; V gene: TRBV5-5; clone size: .; CDR3 protein: CASSLEQNTEAFF; CDR3 DNA: TGTGCCAGCAGCTTGGAACAGAACACTGAAGCTTTCTTT
J gene: TRBJ1-3; D gene: .; V gene: TRBV7-8; clone size: .; CDR3 protein: CASSLQGFHSGNTIYF; CDR3 DNA: TGTGCCAGCAGCCTACAGGGCTTTCACTCTGGAAACACCATATATTTT
J gene: TRBJ1-4; D gene: .; V gene: TRBV19; clone size: .; CDR3 protein: CASSNPREHNEKLFF; CDR3 DNA: TGTGCCAGTAGTAATCCCCGGGAGCACAATGAAAAACTGTTTTTT
J gene: TRBJ1-1; D gene: TRBD1; V gene: TRBV18; clone size: .; CDR3 protein: CASSPTGTVNTEAFF; CDR3 DNA: TGTGCCAGCTCACCGACCGGGACAGTCAACACTGAAGCTTTCTTT